This passage covers 16 T cell receptor beta chains from one sample sequenced in a study of CD8 T cells in Susac syndrome. Random-hexamer reverse transcription was applied to roughly 0.45 to 1 ug RNA. Via MiXCR, TCRdb re-called the immunoSEQ multiplex PCR reads, giving one row per CDR3 protein. The data hold around 200,000 distinct CDR3 sequences, with approximately 95% observed a single time. The specimen sequenced was CD4+ T cells from PBMCs. The receptors come from a human donor with multiple sclerosis.

The chain uses TRBV7-9 and TRBJ1-6; a possible D gene is TRBD1 (6 bases). Germline V CDR1 and CDR2: SEHNR, FQNEAQ (reference sequence). The CDR3 covers 14 residues. The ends were cut back, 4 bases at V and 10 bases at J, with 14 bases in the middle. CDR3 sequence: CASSSGQFRSPLHF. Here the CDR3 DNA reads TGTGCCAGCAGCTCCGGACAGTTTCGATCACCCCTCCACTTT.

The chain couples TRBV18 to TRBJ1-1, with 8 bases fitting TRBD1. The germline CDR1 and CDR2 sequences are KGHSH and LQKENI. V shed 3 bases and J 1 base; nucleotides not matched to a gene: 4. There are 15 residues in the CDR3. The CDR3 nucleotides read TGTGCCAGCTCACCTAGTGGACAGGGGAACACTGAAGCTTTCTTT. It translates to CASSPSGQGNTEAFF.

The chain has TRBV20-1 and TRBJ2-7, with D possibly being TRBD1 (5 bases). The CDR3 is 13 residues long. Germline CDR1 and CDR2: DFQATT and SNEGSKA (reference sequence). The V gene lost 6 bases and the J gene lost 6 bases, with 18 bases spanning the gap. CDR3 nucleotides: TGCAGTGCCCTGGCAACAGGCGCGAGCGAGCAGTACTTC. Its protein product is CSALATGASEQYF.

Note on this clonotype: The conserved closing phenylalanine or tryptophan is absent in this CDR3, likely reflecting a read error. V usage is TRBV4-2 and J usage is TRBJ2-5, with TRBD2 as a possible D gene (6 bases). Germline V gives CDR1 LGHNA, CDR2 YNFKEQ. The CDR3 is 15 residues long. Trimming shortened V by 1 base and J by 3 bases, and 12 bases separated the two germline ends. The DNA for the CDR3 is TGTGCCAGCAGCCAAGGGGGACTCCAAGAAGAGACCCAGTACCTC. Protein: CASSQGGLQEETQYL.

This chain joins TRBV11-2 and TRBJ2-3; D uncertain. The CDR3 length is 14 residues. CDR1 and CDR2 from the germline V gene are SGHAT and FQNNGV. Trimming stripped 1 base from V and 3 bases from J, with 8 bases between. For the CDR3, the DNA is TGTGCCAGCAGCTTAGTTGGCGTGACAGATACGCAGTATTTT. The encoded protein is CASSLVGVTDTQYF.

The chain has TRBV3-1 and TRBJ2-1; no definite D call. The CDR3 has 14 amino acids. Germline V gene lookup returns CDR1 LGHDT and CDR2 YNNKEL (reference sequence). The V and J ends lost 1 base and 9 bases respectively, with 13 bases between them. CDR3 loop: CASSQVRATGEQFF. The CDR3 DNA follows: TGTGCCAGCAGCCAAGTCAGAGCGACGGGTGAGCAGTTCTTC.

This clonotype has only one observation. This chain's CDR3 is CSAASPGAFYGYTF. The CDR3, as DNA: TGCAGTGCTGCCTCTCCAGGCGCCTTCTATGGCTACACCTTC. The chain carries TRBV20-1 and TRBJ1-2; D remains unclear. The CDR3 is 14 amino acids. Germline CDR1 is DFQATT and CDR2 is SNEGSKA (reference sequence). V was trimmed by 5 bases and J by 4 bases, leaving 17 bases between them.

The V and J genes are TRBV3-1 and TRBJ2-5; no definite D call. The V gene's germline CDR1 is LGHDT and CDR2 YNNKEL (reference sequence). V shed 0 bases and J shed 5 bases, with 4 bases lying between them. This CDR3 has 12 residues. CDR3 protein: CASSQDPETQYF. CDR3 coding DNA: TGTGCCAGCAGCCAAGATCCCGAGACCCAGTACTTC.

The V and J genes are TRBV11-1 and TRBJ2-6, with TRBD1 matching 11 bases. Germline V gene data show CDR1 as SGHAT and CDR2 as FQDESV (reference sequence). J was trimmed by 3 bases and V by 3 bases; bases with no gene match: 4. CDR3 length equals 17 residues. This chain's CDR3 is CASSLWTGGFGANVLTF. DNA of the CDR3: TGTGCCAGCAGCTTGTGGACAGGGGGCTTTGGGGCCAACGTCCTGACTTTC.

V and J are TRBV30 and TRBJ2-3; 10 nucleotides align to TRBD2. The CDR3 runs 17 residues. The ends lost 0 bases at V and 4 bases at J; junction bases unmatched: 10. CDR1 is GTSNPN, CDR2 SVGIG, per germline (reference sequence). CDR3 in DNA: TGTGCCTGGAGTGTAGTCCGCACTAGCGGGGACCCAGATACGCAGTATTTT. This sequence encodes CAWSVVRTSGDPDTQYF.

The chain carries TRBV4-2 and TRBJ2-1; D possibly uses TRBD1 or TRBD2 (5 bases each). The CDR3 spans 14 residues. V was clipped by 3 bases and J by 6 bases, with 12 bases between them. Germline V CDR1 and CDR2: LGHNA, YNFKEQ. CDR3 DNA sequence: TGTGCCAGCAGCCAGGACGGGACCCTCAATGAGCAGTTCTTC. Its translation is CASSQDGTLNEQFF.

This clonotype was seen only once. The chain combines TRBV20-1 with TRBJ1-2; TRBD1 matches 7 bases. The CDR3 covers 12 residues. V trimming: 5 bases; J trimming: 8 bases; junction bases outside the gene matches: 8. Germline CDR1 is DFQATT and CDR2 is SNEGSKA (reference sequence). The CDR3 is CSASDRVGGYTF. The CDR3 DNA sequence: TGCAGTGCTTCCGACAGGGTGGGAGGCTACACCTTC.

The V call is TRBV15, the J call TRBJ1-6; D uncertain. The CDR3 is 13 amino acids. Between the trimmed V and J ends, which lost 0 bases and 9 bases, there was a span of 6 bases. CDR1 is LNHNV and CDR2 is YYDKDF in the germline V gene (reference sequence). CDR3 bases: TGTGCCACCAGCAGAGATACGGCTTCACCCCTCCACTTT. It codes for CATSRDTASPLHF.

The rearrangement uses TRBV3-1 and TRBJ1-1, with D maybe TRBD1 (6 bases). CDR3 length: 13 residues. Trimming left V 8 bases short and J 6 bases short, with 16 bases between. CDR1 and CDR2 (germline): LGHDT, YNNKEL (reference sequence). CDR3: CASRGAVGPEAFF. CDR3 nucleotides: TGTGCCAGCCGGGGGGCTGTAGGGCCTGAAGCTTTCTTT.

In this sample, this clonotype turned up a few times. CDR3 region: CAWSSEVRPNTEAFF. In DNA, the CDR3 is TGTGCCTGGAGTTCAGAGGTCAGACCGAACACTGAAGCTTTCTTT. The chain couples TRBV30 to TRBJ1-1; D is ambiguous. Germline CDR1 and CDR2: GTSNPN and SVGIG (reference sequence). The CDR3 length is 15 residues. The ends were cut back, 2 bases at V and 1 base at J, with 14 bases in the middle. Complete variable domain (other parts from reference TRBV30 and TRBJ1-1): SQTIHQWPATLVQPVGSPLSLECTVEGTSNPNLYWYRQAAGRGLQLLFYSVGIGQISSEVPQNLSASRPQDRQFILSSKKLLLSDSGFYLCAWSSEVRPNTEAFFGQGTRLTVV.

V usage is TRBV18 and J usage is TRBJ2-2; D is ambiguous. V was clipped by 4 bases and J by 5 bases, with 8 bases between them. CDR1 is KGHSH and CDR2 is LQKENI in the germline V gene. This CDR3 region has 13 residues. CDR3 nucleotide sequence: TGTGCCAGCTCACTATCGCCGACCGGGGAGCTGTTTTTT. This translates into CASSLSPTGELFF. Full variable domain (remainder filled in from reference TRBV18 and TRBJ2-2): NAGVMQNPRHLVRRRGQEARLRCSPMKGHSHVYWYRQLPEEGLKFMVYLQKENIIDESGMPKERFSAEFPKEGPSILRIQQVVRGDSAAYFCASSLSPTGELFFGEGSRLTVL.